Listed below are T cell receptor beta chains from one sample, sequenced in a study of T cell repertoires and leukemia-associated antigens. TCRdb reanalysed the 5' RACE reads using MiXCR and keeps one entry per CDR3 protein. Among fewer than 15,000 distinct CDR3 sequences listed, roughly 39% were seen once. Their antigens are not known. Sequenced: CD3+ T cells sorted from blood and cultured. These receptors were obtained from a female donor in good health. The CDR3 runs from the conserved cysteine through the conserved F or W. Each record gives: V gene, D gene, J gene, clone size, CDR3 length, CDR3 DNA, CDR3 protein. The D gene is left open where the match is weak. The size field is filled for only some rows; it gives once, few, many or a size class.

TRBV3-1,-,TRBJ2-7,-,15,TGTGCCAGCAGCCAAGTCCCCGGCAGCTCCTACGAGCAGCACTTC,CASSQVPGSSYEQHF
TRBV11-2,TRBD1,TRBJ2-3,-,15,TGTGTCAGCAGCTTAGGGGGCGTAGGCACAGATACGCAGTATTTT,CVSSLGGVGTDTQYF
TRBV27,TRBD2,TRBJ2-1,many,16,TGTGCCAGCAGCCGACCCCCGGGACTAGTCTACAATGAGCAGTTCTTC,CASSRPPGLVYNEQFF
TRBV18,-,TRBJ1-2,-,13,TGTGCCAGCTCCGGGTTACGGGGCTATGGCTACACCTTC,CASSGLRGYGYTF
TRBV12-3/TRBV12-4,TRBD2,TRBJ2-5,medium-sized,16,TGTGCCAGCAGAACCTCTAGCGGGAGGATTCAAGAGACCCAGTACTTC,CASRTSSGRIQETQYF
TRBV10-3,-,TRBJ1-5,-,14,TGTGCCATCAGTGAGATGGCAAGCAATCAGCCCCAGCATTTT,CAISEMASNQPQHF
TRBV5-6,-,TRBJ2-5,many,14,TGTGCCAGCAGCTTGGAACGGACCCAAGAGACCCAGTACTTC,CASSLERTQETQYF
TRBV28,TRBD1,TRBJ2-5,-,14,TGTGCCAGCAGTTTGGTCCAGGGGGCAGAGACCCAGTACTTC,CASSLVQGAETQYF
TRBV29-1,-,TRBJ1-4,-,15,TGCAGCGTTGAAGATCGGAGACAGCATGAAGGAAGACTGTTTTTT,CSVEDRRQHEGRLFF
TRBV20-1,-,TRBJ1-2,-,11,TGCAGTGCTAGTTCGGGGCAGGGTTGCACCTTC,CSASSGQGCTF
TRBV5-1,-,TRBJ2-1,-,17,TGCGCCAGCAGCTTGGATCTCAGACAGGCAATCCCCAATGAGCAGTTCTTC,CASSLDLRQAIPNEQFF
TRBV7-6,-,TRBJ2-5,-,21,-,CASSFYICSARHGRGQETQYF
TRBV12-3/TRBV12-4,-,TRBJ2-3,few,13,TGTGCCAGCAGCCCGACAACTACAGATACGCAGTATTTT,CASSPTTTDTQYF
TRBV5-1,TRBD1,TRBJ1-4,-,14,TGCGCCAGCAGCCATCGACAGGGAAATGAAAAACTGTTTTTT,CASSHRQGNEKLFF